The source of this TCR beta chain is a study of cytomegalovirus exposure and HLA in healthy donors. PCR primers comprised 60 Vbeta and 13 Jbeta primers. The repertoire was sequenced with immunoSEQ multiplex PCR; TCRdb's copy has only in-frame clones and lacks some. This sample has some 64,000 clones, with approximately 88% found just once. Germline V gives CDR1 SGDLS, CDR2 YYNGEE. This CDR3 is built from 17 residues. V was clipped by 4 bases and J by 0 bases; unmatched bases: 10. This receptor was taken from a man aged 25-45 years in good health and CMV-seropositive. The chain recombines TRBV9 with TRBJ1-3, with TRBD1 identical over 7 bases. The sequencing sample was made of PBMCs. CDR3 nucleotide sequence: TGTGCCAGCAGCACAAGGACAGGTTCTGACTCTGGAAACACCATATATTTT. Encoded protein: CASSTRTGSDSGNTIYF. The full variable domain, rest sourced from reference TRBV9 and TRBJ1-3, is DSGVTQTPKHLITATGQRVTLRCSPRSGDLSVYWYQQSLDQGLQFLIQYYNGEERAKGNILERFSAQQFPDLHSELNLSSLELGDSALYFCASSTRTGSDSGNTIYFGEGSWLTVV.